The clone carrying this TCR beta chain was observed a few times. 5'RACE primed from the constant segment yielded TCR alpha and TCR beta cDNA libraries bearing sample barcodes and UMIs. TCRdb reanalysed the 5' RACE reads using MiXCR and keeps one entry per CDR3 protein. The sample includes a few hundred thousand distinct CDR3 sequences, about a sixth of them seen just once. This record belongs to a study of T-cell memory formation after mild COVID-19. With 5 bases clipped from V and 8 bases from J, the junction kept 5 bases outside the gene matches. The germline V gene encodes CDR1 KGHDR and CDR2 SFDVKD. This CDR3 spans 15 amino acids.

The TCR comes from a man between 18 and 35 years old who had mild COVID-19 (a few samples of this study predate the infection). Cell type and time point are not known. J is TRBJ2-1 and V is TRBV24-1; 13 bases agree with TRBD2. The specimen was PBMCs or a T cell subset sorted from them (not recorded which). CDR3 in amino acids: CATSGRTSGGYEQFF. CDR3 nucleotide sequence: TGTGCCACCAGTGGGCGGACTAGCGGGGGTTATGAGCAGTTCTTC.